The clone carrying this T cell receptor beta chain has more than one count but fewer than ten. The target antigen is unknown. V dropped 1 base and J dropped 7; count of bases not matched to a gene: 2. This CDR3 contains 15 residues. Per germline, CDR1 KGHDR and CDR2 SFDVKD. The sample comes from a study of T cell repertoires in cytomegalovirus infection. Whole-study context: CMV infection and matching HLA type were both indicated by public TCR beta signatures.

Study conclusions and caveats: Within the response measured ex vivo, HLA-C-restricted CMV-specific TCR beta clonotypes were dominant. The cumulative frequency of public TCR beta families distinguished individuals who carried CMV together with the relevant HLA.

TCRdb reprocessed the reads with MiXCR, giving one entry per CDR3 protein. The profile shows nearly 450,000 distinct CDR3 sequences, under 40% of them singletons. The clonotype comes from a human donor in good health (CMV status not recorded). Some clones in this sample may be carry-over from other donors' samples. The material sequenced was PBMCs. The chain is built from TRBV24-1 and TRBJ2-1, with TRBD2 identical over 11 bases. The CDR3: CATSDFLAGGNEQFF. The DNA of the CDR3 is TGTGCCACCAGTGATTTCCTAGCGGGGGGTAATGAGCAGTTCTTC.